This TCR beta chain was documented in a study of blood T cell repertoires in COVID-19. At the level of the study: Samples taken during acute and convalescent COVID-19 were collected in the United States, Italy and Spain. T cells, B-cell-depleted T cells, or PBMCs provided the cDNA or gDNA that served as material.

Trimming removed 3 bases from V and 0 bases from J, with 7 bases in between. Germline-derived CDR1 and CDR2 are DFQATT and SNEGSKA (reference sequence). The CDR3 spans 13 residues. Authors' analysis steps: Cell counts per sample came from amplifying reference gene primers. The table came from immunoSEQ multiplex PCR; TCRdb's copy has only in-frame clones and leaves some out. The D gene and trimming were derived from the DNA, and the V and J assignments and clone size from that table. The sample yields 50,000 or so clones, approximately 88% seen once. This receptor was obtained from a human donor in a cohort sampled during active COVID-19. Sequencing was done on a sample of peripheral blood. The chain carries TRBV20-1 and TRBJ2-3, with D hard to call. In DNA, the CDR3 is TGCAGTGCTAGTCCCGGGAGCACAGATACGCAGTATTTT. Translating it yields CSASPGSTDTQYF.